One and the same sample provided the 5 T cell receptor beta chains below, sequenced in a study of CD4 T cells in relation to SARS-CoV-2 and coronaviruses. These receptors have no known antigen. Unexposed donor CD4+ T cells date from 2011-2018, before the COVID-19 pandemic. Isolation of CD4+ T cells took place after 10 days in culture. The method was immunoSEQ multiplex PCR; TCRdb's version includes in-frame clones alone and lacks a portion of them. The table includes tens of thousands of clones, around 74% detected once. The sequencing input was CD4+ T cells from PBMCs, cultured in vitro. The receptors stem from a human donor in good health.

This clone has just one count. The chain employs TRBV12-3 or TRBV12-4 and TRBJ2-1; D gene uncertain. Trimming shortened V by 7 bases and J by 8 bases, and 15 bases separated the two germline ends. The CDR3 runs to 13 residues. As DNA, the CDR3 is TGTGCCAGCAAGGGAAACCTTGGGGATGAGCAGTTCTTC. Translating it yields CASKGNLGDEQFF.

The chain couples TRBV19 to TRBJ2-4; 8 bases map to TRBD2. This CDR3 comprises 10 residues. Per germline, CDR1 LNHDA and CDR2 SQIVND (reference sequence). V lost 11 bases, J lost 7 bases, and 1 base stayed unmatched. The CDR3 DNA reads TGTGCCTCGGGAGGGAACATTCAGTACTTC. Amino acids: CASGGNIQYF.

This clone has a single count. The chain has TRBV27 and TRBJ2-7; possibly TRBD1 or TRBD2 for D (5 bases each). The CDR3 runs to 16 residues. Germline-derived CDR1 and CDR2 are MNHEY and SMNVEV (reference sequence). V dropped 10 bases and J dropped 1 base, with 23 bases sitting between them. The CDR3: CATSRGDSRTSYEQYF. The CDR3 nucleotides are TGTGCCACCAGCCGGGGTGACAGTCGCACTTCCTACGAGCAGTACTTC.

The DNA of the CDR3 is TGTGCCACTATAGCGGGGGGACAGGGTACGCAGTATTTT. Its protein product is CATIAGGQGTQYF. The chain uses TRBV10-3 and TRBJ2-3; D is perhaps TRBD2 (10 bases). Germline V lookup: CDR1 ENHRY, CDR2 SYGVKD. V lost 10 bases, J lost 8 bases, and 19 bases lay in between. CDR3 size: 13 residues.

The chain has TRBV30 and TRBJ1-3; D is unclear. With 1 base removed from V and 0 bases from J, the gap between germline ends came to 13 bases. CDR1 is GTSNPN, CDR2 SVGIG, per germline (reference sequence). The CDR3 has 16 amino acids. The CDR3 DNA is TGTGCCTGGAGTGGGCACAGCTCCGTCTCTGGAAACACCATATATTTT. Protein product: CAWSGHSSVSGNTIYF.